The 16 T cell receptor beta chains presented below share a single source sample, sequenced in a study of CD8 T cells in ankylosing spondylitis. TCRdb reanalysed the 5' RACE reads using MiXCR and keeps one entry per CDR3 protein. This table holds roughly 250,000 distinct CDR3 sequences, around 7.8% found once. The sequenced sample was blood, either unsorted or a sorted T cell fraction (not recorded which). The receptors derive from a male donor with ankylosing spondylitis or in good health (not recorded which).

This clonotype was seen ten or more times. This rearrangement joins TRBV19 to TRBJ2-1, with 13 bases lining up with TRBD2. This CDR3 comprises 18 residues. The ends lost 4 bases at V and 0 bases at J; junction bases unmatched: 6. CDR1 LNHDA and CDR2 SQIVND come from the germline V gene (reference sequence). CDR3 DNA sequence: TGTGCCAGTAGTAAGGATAGACTAGCGGGGGGCTCCTACAATGAGCAGTTCTTC. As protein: CASSKDRLAGGSYNEQFF.

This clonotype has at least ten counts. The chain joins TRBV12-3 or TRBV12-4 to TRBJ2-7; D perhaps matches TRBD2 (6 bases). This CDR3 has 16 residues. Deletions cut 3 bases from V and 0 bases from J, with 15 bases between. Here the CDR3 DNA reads TGTGCCAGCAGTTTGGCTAGGGACGGGAGCTCCTACGAGCAGTACTTC. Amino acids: CASSLARDGSSYEQYF.

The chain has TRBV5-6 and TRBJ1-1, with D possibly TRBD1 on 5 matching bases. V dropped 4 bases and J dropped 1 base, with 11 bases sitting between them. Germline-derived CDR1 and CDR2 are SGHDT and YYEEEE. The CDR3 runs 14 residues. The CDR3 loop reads CASSPSGWNTEAFF. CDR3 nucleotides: TGTGCCAGCAGCCCTTCAGGGTGGAACACTGAAGCTTTCTTT.

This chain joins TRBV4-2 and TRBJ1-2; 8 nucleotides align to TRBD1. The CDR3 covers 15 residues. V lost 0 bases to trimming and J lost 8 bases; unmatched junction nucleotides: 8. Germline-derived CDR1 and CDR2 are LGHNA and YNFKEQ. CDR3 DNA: TGTGCCAGCAGCCAAGATCGCTCAGGGGGCATGGGCTACACCTTC. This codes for CASSQDRSGGMGYTF.

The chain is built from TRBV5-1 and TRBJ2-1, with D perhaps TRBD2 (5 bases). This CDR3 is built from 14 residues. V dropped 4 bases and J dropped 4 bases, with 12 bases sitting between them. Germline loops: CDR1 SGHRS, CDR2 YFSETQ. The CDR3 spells CASSGYGEYNEQFF. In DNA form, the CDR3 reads TGCGCCAGCAGCGGATACGGGGAATACAATGAGCAGTTCTTC.

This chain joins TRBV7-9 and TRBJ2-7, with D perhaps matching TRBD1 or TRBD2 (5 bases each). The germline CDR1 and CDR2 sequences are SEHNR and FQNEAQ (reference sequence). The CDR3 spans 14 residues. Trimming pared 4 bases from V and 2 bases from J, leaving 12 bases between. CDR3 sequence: CASSYRDGAYEQYF. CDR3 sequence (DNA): TGTGCCAGCAGCTACCGGGACGGAGCCTACGAGCAGTACTTC. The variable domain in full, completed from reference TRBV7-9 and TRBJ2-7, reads DTGVSQNPRHKITKRGQNVTFRCDPISEHNRLYWYRQTLGQGPEFLTYFQNEAQLEKSRLLSDRFSAERPKGSFSTLEIQRTEQGDSAMYLCASSYRDGAYEQYFGPGTRLTVT.

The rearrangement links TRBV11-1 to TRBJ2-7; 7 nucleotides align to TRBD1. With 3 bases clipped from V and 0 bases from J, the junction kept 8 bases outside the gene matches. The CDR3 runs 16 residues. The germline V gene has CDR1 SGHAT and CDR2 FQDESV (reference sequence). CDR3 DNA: TGTGCCAGCAGCTTTTCCGACAGGGCTCTCTCCTACGAGCAGTACTTC. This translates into CASSFSDRALSYEQYF.

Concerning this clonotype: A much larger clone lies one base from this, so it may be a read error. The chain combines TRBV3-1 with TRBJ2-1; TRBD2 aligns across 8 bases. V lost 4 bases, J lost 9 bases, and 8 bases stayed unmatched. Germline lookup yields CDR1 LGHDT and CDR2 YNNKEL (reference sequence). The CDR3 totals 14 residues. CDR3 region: CASSRSGSGSEQFF. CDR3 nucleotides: TGTGCCAGCAGCCGAAGCGGGAGTGGCAGTGAGCAGTTCTTC.

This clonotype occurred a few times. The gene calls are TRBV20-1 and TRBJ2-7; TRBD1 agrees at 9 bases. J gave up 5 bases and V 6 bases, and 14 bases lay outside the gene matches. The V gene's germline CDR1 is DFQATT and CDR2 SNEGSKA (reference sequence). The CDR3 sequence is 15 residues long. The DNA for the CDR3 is TGCAGTGCCAGTGGAGTCGGACAGGGGAGGAACGAGCAGTACTTC. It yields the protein CSASGVGQGRNEQYF.

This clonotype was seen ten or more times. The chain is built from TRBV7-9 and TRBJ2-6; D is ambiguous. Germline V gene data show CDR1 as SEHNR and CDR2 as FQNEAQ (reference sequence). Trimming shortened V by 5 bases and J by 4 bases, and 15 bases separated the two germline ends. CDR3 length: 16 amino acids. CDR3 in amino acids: CASSLEFGKGANVLTF. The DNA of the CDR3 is TGTGCCAGCAGCCTAGAGTTCGGTAAAGGGGCCAACGTCCTGACTTTC.

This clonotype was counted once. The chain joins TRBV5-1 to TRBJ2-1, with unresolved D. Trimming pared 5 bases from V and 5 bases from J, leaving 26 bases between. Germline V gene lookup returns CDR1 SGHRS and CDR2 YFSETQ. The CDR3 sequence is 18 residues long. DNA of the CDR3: TGCGCCAGCAGTTGGTTAGCCATTGGTACTTCTCCCAACAATGAGCAGTTCTTC. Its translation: CASSWLAIGTSPNNEQFF.

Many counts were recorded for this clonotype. The CDR3 loop is CASSPTRNTGELFF. The CDR3 nucleotides are TGTGCCAGCAGCCCTACCAGGAACACCGGGGAGCTGTTTTTT. The chain carries TRBV11-3 and TRBJ2-2; D gene unclear. CDR3 length: 14 residues. V was shortened by 5 bases and J by 1 base, with 8 bases between the two germline ends. The germline CDR1 and CDR2 sequences are SGHNT and YENEEA. The full variable domain, in which reference TRBV11-3 and TRBJ2-2 provide the parts outside the CDR3, is EAGVVQSPRYKIIEKKQPVAFWCNPISGHNTLYWYLQNLGQGPELLIRYENEEAVDDSQLPKDRFSAERLKGVDSTLKIQPAELGDSAVYLCASSPTRNTGELFFGEGSRLTVL.

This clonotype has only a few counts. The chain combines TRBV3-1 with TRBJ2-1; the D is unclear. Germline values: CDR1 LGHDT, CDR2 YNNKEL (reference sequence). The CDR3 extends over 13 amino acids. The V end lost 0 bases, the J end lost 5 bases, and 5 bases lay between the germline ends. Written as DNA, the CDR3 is TGTGCCAGCAGCCAAGAAAGGAACAATGAGCAGTTCTTC. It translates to CASSQERNNEQFF.

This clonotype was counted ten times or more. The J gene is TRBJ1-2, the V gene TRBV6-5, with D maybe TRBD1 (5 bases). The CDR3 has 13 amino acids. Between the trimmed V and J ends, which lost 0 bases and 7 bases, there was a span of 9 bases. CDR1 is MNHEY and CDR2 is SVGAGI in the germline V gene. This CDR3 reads CASSYSRGGGYTF. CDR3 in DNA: TGTGCCAGCAGTTACTCGCGGGGGGGTGGCTACACCTTC.

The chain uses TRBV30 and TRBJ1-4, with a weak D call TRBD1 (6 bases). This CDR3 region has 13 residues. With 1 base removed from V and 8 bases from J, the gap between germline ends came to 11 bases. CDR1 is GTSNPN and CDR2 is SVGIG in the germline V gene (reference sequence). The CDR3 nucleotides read TGTGCCTGGAGTGAACAGGGACGGGAAAAACTGTTTTTT. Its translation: CAWSEQGREKLFF.

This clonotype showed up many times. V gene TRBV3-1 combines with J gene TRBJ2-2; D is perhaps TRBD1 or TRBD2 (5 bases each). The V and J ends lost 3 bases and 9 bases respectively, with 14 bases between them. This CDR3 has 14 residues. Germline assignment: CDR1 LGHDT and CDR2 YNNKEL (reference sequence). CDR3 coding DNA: TGTGCCAGCAGCCAGGATCCCCGGGGCTGGGAGCTGTTTTTT. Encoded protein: CASSQDPRGWELFF.